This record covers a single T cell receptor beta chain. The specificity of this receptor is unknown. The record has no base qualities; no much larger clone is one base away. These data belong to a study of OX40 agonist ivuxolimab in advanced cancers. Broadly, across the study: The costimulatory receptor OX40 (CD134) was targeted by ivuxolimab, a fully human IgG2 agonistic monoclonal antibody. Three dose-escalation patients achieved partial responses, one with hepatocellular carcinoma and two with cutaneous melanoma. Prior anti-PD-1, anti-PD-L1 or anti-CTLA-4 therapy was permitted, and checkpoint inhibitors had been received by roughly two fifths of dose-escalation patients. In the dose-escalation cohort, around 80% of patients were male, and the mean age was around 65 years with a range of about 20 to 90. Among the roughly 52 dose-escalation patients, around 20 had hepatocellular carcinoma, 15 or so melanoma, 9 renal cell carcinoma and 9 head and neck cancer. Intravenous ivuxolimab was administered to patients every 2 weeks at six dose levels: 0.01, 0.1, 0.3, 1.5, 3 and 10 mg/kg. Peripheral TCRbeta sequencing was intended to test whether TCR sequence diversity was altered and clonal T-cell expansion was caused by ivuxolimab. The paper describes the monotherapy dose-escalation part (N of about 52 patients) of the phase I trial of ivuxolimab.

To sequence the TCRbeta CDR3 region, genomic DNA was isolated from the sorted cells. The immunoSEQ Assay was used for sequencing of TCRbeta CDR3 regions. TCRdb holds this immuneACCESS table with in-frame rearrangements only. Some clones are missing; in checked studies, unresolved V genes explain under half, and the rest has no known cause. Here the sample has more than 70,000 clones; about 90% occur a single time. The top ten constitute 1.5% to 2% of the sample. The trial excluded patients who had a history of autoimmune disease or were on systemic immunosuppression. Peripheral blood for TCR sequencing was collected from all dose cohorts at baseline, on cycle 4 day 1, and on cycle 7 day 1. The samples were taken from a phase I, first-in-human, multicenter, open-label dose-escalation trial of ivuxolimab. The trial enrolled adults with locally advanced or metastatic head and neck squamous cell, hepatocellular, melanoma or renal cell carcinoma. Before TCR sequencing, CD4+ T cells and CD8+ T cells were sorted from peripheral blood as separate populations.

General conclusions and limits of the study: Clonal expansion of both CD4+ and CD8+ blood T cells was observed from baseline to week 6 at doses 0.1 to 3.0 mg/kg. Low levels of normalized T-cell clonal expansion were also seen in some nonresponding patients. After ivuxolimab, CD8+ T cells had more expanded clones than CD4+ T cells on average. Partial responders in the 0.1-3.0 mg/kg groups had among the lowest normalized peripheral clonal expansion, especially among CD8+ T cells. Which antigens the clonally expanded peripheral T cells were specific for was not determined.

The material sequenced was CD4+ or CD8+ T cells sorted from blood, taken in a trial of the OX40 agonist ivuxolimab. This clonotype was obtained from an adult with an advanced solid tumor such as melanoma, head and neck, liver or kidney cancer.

CDR3 loop: CASSWGQGTQYNEQFF. The DNA is as follows: TGTGCCAGCAGCTGGGGACAGGGCACACAATACAATGAGCAGTTCTTC. Here the chain combines TRBV5-4 and TRBJ2-1; 9 of the junction bases match TRBD1. From a lookup of the germline V gene (reference sequence), CDR1 and CDR2 are SGHNT and YYREEE. The CDR3 sequence holds 16 residues, the cysteine and phenylalanine included. Of all the DNA, just the CDR3 is kept, 48 bases in frame from base 1. For this chain, trimming is 3 bases at the V end and 4 bases at the J end, and the number of junction bases without a gene match is 8.